This T cell receptor beta chain derives from a study of shared clonotypes between healthy human individuals. In its sample, this clone was seen a few times. Additional DNA sequences in this sample encode the identical CDR3. The CDR3 is 13 amino acids. V was shortened by 2 bases and J by 4 bases, with 8 bases between the two germline ends. Germline V gives CDR1 MNHEY, CDR2 SVGAGI. TCRdb keeps only in-frame clones here, not all; method: immunoSEQ multiplex PCR. In the table there are 2 million to 2.5 million clones, 85% to 95% of which are singletons. Memory CD4+ cells were the fraction left after CD45RA+ naive selection.

This TCR came from a man younger than 35 in good health. Some clones in this sample may be carry-over from other donors' samples. The sample consisted of naive CD4+ T cells from PBMCs. Subset denoted: CD45RA+ positively selected. The chain couples TRBV6-5 to TRBJ1-1; tentative D call: TRBD1 (5 bases). For the CDR3, the DNA is TGTGCCAGCAGTTACGCCGGGGGCACTGAAGCTTTCTTT. Amino acid sequence: CASSYAGGTEAFF.